This section outlines one TCR beta chain sequence together with its context. No antigen is known for it. PCR used 60 Vbeta primers and 13 Jbeta primers. Generated by immunoSEQ multiplex PCR, the TCRdb table keeps only in-frame clones and is missing some. The repertoire holds approximately 110,000 clones, with around four fifths as singletons. This sample was taken from a study of cytomegalovirus exposure and HLA in healthy donors. Whole-study findings and limits: Confirmation was obtained in vitro that a few CMV-associated chains are specific for CMV antigens.

This receptor was obtained from a woman between 40 and 50 years old in good health and CMV-seronegative. Sequencing used PBMCs.

Here the CDR3 reads CASSVGAENIQYF. The CDR3 DNA sequence: TGTGCCAGCAGCGTAGGAGCGGAAAACATTCAGTACTTC. This sequence joins TRBV9 and TRBJ2-4; weak D call: TRBD2 (5 bases). The CDR3 has 13 residues. V was trimmed by 0 bases and J by 5 bases, leaving 6 bases between them. The germline gives CDR1 SGDLS, CDR2 YYNGEE.